This note documents a single TCR beta chain sequence. The antigen remains unidentified. The sample belongs to a study of CD8 T cells in ankylosing spondylitis. General study findings and limits: A motif of eight or nine highly homologous TCR beta variants was seen as apparently characteristic of ankylosing spondylitis blood. Matched ankylosing spondylitis synovial fluid reportedly showed significant enrichment of disease-linked clones. Clones that were linked to disease were CD8+ and were relatively rare in peripheral blood.

5'-RACE, quantitative and with molecular barcodes, yielded the TCR beta libraries. A single record per CDR3 protein comes from TCRdb applying MiXCR to the 5' RACE reads. The sample consists of around 33,000 distinct CDR3 sequences, 6.5% to 9% of them appearing once. Germline V gene lookup returns CDR1 SNHLY and CDR2 FYNNEI. This CDR3 comprises 12 residues. V was trimmed by 5 bases and J by 5 bases, leaving 6 bases between them. V usage is TRBV2 and J usage is TRBJ1-4; D gene uncertain. The sample taken for sequencing was blood, either unsorted or a sorted T cell fraction (not recorded which). The sequence came from a male donor with ankylosing spondylitis or in good health (not recorded which). CDR3 bases: TGTGCCAGCAGTATGGGGAATGAAAAACTGTTTTTT. Its translation is CASSMGNEKLFF.